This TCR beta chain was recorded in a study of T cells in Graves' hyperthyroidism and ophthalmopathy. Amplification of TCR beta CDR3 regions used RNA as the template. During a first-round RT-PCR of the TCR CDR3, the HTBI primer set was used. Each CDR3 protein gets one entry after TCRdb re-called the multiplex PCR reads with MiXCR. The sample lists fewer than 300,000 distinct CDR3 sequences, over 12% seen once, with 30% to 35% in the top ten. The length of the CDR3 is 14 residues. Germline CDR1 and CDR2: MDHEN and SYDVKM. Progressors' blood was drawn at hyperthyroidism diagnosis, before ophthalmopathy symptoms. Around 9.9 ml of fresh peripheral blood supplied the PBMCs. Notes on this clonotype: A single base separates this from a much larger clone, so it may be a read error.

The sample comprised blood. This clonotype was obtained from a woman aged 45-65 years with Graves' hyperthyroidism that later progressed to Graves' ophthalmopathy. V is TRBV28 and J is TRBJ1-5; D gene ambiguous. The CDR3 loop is CASSYPGGNQHQHF. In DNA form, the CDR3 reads TGTGCCAGCAGTTACCCCGGCGGCAATCAGCACCAGCATTTT.